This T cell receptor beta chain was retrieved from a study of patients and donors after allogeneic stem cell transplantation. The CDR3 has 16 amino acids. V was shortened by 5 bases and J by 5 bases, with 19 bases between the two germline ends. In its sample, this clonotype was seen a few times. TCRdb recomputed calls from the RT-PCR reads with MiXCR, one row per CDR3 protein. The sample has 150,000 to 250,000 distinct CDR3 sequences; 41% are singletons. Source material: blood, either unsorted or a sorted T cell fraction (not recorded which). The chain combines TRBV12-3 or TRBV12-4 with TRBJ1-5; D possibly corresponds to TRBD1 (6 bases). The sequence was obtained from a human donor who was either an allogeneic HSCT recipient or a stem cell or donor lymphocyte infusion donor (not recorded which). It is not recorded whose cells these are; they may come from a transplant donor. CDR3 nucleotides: TGTGCCAGCAGTACCTCGGGGGCCTATCTCGATCAGCCCCAGCATTTT. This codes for CASSTSGAYLDQPQHF.